The 24 T cell receptor beta chains below were found in one sample sequenced in a study of cytomegalovirus exposure and HLA in healthy donors. Vbeta (60) and Jbeta (13) primers were used in the PCR. Sequenced by immunoSEQ multiplex PCR; TCRdb stores in-frame clones only, minus some. Among 30,000 to 40,000 clones listed, more than 80% were seen once. The sequencing input was PBMCs. Receptors were obtained from a woman aged 40 to 50 in good health and CMV-seronegative.

V gene TRBV9 combines with J gene TRBJ2-5, with 11 bases identical to TRBD2. The J segment lost 0 bases and the V segment lost 4 bases, leaving 8 bases of the junction unmatched. The CDR3 totals 17 residues. CDR1 is SGDLS and CDR2 is YYNGEE in the germline V gene. The CDR3 bases are TGTGCCAGCAGCCCCACACTAGCGGGGGCGTACCAAGAGACCCAGTACTTC. This codes for CASSPTLAGAYQETQYF.

This clone came up a few times. The chain combines TRBV5-4 with TRBJ2-4; maybe TRBD1 (6 bases). The CDR3 contains 16 residues. V was trimmed by 0 bases and J by 0 bases, leaving 10 bases between them. Germline V gene sequence: CDR1 SGHNT, CDR2 YYREEE (reference sequence). CDR3 amino acids: CASSLGGGLAKNIQYF. Here the CDR3 DNA reads TGTGCCAGCAGCTTGGGAGGGGGTCTAGCCAAAAACATTCAGTACTTC.

This clone was picked up one time. The chain joins TRBV19 to TRBJ2-6; 7 positions agree with TRBD2. Germline V CDR1 and CDR2: LNHDA, SQIVND (reference sequence). This CDR3 is built from 14 residues. Germline trimming cut 6 bases from V and 11 bases from J; bases unmatched to any gene: 10. CDR3 nucleotides: TGTGCCAGTAGCACTTATGGGGGGGTACACGTCCTGACTTTC. This codes for CASSTYGGVHVLTF.

V is TRBV4-2 and J is TRBJ1-3; possibly TRBD1 for D (5 bases). The CDR3 consists of 18 residues. V was trimmed by 1 base and J by 2 bases, leaving 18 bases between them. Per the germline V gene, CDR1 is LGHNA and CDR2 is YNFKEQ. In DNA, the CDR3 is TGTGCCAGCAGCCAAGTTTCCCGGGACTTGTTCACTGGAAACACCATATATTTT. Translation gives CASSQVSRDLFTGNTIYF.

The V gene is TRBV5-1, the J gene TRBJ2-3; 8 bases match TRBD2. This CDR3 is 15 amino acids long. Germline lookup yields CDR1 SGHRS and CDR2 YFSETQ. Losses at the gene ends were 0 bases for V and 5 bases for J; bases not matched to a gene: 5. The CDR3 DNA reads as TGCGCCAGCAGCTTGGTGGGCGGGGGGCAAGATACGCAGTATTTT. Translation: CASSLVGGGQDTQYF.

This chain uses TRBV5-5 with TRBJ1-1; no reliable D call. CDR1 and CDR2 (germline): SGHKS, YYEKEE (reference sequence). The ends were cut back, 2 bases at V and 0 bases at J, with 11 bases in the middle. This CDR3 has 15 residues. The CDR3 region is CASSFLLQVNTEAFF. CDR3 nucleotide sequence: TGTGCCAGCAGCTTCCTTCTGCAGGTGAACACTGAAGCTTTCTTT.

The CDR3 DNA follows: TGCGCCAGCAGGCTCTCCGTAAACAGGGTTACTGAAGCTTTCTTT. Translation: CASRLSVNRVTEAFF. The chain has TRBV5-1 and TRBJ1-1; D may be TRBD1 (6 bases). The germline CDR1 and CDR2 sequences are SGHRS and YFSETQ. Trimming cost V 5 bases and J 5 bases, with 19 bases left between them. The CDR3 totals 15 residues.

J is TRBJ2-7 and V is TRBV5-1, with TRBD2 identical over 12 bases. Germline CDR1 SGHRS, CDR2 YFSETQ. This CDR3 contains 16 residues. V was clipped by 4 bases and J by 6 bases; unmatched bases: 11. CDR3 DNA sequence: TGCGCCAGCAGCATGACTAGCGGGGGTGGTTACGGCGAGCAGTACGTC. Translation gives CASSMTSGGGYGEQYV.

This chain connects TRBV6-5 to TRBJ1-6; TRBD1 aligns across 7 bases. The junction had 6 bases not matched to a gene; V was cut back by 2 bases and J by 8 bases. This CDR3 comprises 15 residues. The germline V gene has CDR1 MNHEY and CDR2 SVGAGI. CDR3 region: CASSYVGTVDSPLHF. CDR3 DNA sequence: TGTGCCAGCAGTTACGTAGGGACAGTCGATTCACCCCTCCACTTT.

Here the CDR3 DNA reads TGTGCCAGCAGCCGGGGTGGGGTTGGTGGCTACACCTTC. It codes for CASSRGGVGGYTF. This chain joins TRBV5-5 and TRBJ1-2; D uncertain. Trimming stripped 4 bases from V and 7 bases from J, with 14 bases between. Per the germline V gene, CDR1 is SGHKS and CDR2 is YYEKEE (reference sequence). The CDR3 is made up of 13 amino acids.

This chain uses TRBV7-2 with TRBJ2-3; weak D call: TRBD2 (5 bases). CDR3 length: 14 amino acids. CDR1 SGHTA and CDR2 FQGNSA come from the germline V gene. Between the trimmed V and J ends, which lost 1 base and 4 bases, there was a span of 9 bases. In DNA form, the CDR3 reads TGTGCCAGCAGCTTAGGCGGGCAGGCAGATACGCAGTATTTT. Amino acids: CASSLGGQADTQYF. The full variable domain, rest sourced from reference TRBV7-2 and TRBJ2-3, is GAGVSQSPSNKVTEKGKDVELRCDPISGHTALYWYRQSLGQGLEFLIYFQGNSAPDKSGLPSDRFSAERTGGSVSTLTIQRTQQEDSAVYLCASSLGGQADTQYFGPGTRLTVL.

The chain employs TRBV5-6 and TRBJ1-1; a weak D match, TRBD1 (5 bases). The V gene lost 4 bases and the J gene lost 10 bases, with 17 bases spanning the gap. Germline V lookup: CDR1 SGHDT, CDR2 YYEEEE. The CDR3 loop spans 13 amino acids. CDR3 nucleotides: TGTGCCAGCAGCACCAAAACCAGGGTTACAGCTTTCTTT. It yields the protein CASSTKTRVTAFF.

The rearrangement joins TRBV11-2 to TRBJ2-7; possible D gene TRBD1, 5 bases. Trimming cost V 5 bases and J 0 bases, with 14 bases left between them. There are 15 residues in the CDR3. Germline V lookup: CDR1 SGHAT, CDR2 FQNNGV. CDR3 residues: CASSQWGGFSYEQYF. In DNA form, the CDR3 reads TGTGCCAGCAGCCAATGGGGCGGATTCTCCTACGAGCAGTACTTC.

The chain uses TRBV7-8 and TRBJ2-7; D possibly corresponds to TRBD1 (5 bases). CDR1 and CDR2 from the germline V gene are SGHVS and FQNEAQ. Trimming cost V 0 bases and J 6 bases, with 6 bases left between them. The CDR3 loop spans 12 amino acids. CDR3 nucleotide sequence: TGTGCCAGCAGCTTAGCGCAGGGCGAGCAGTACGTC. Amino acids: CASSLAQGEQYV.

This sequence joins TRBV5-3 and TRBJ2-7; TRBD1 might be the D (6 bases). TRBV5-3 is labeled an ORF, and its function is uncertain. The CDR3 spans 15 residues. The V end lost 5 bases, the J end lost 0 bases, and 15 bases lay between the germline ends. CDR3 bases: TGTGCCAGAAGTCCAGGGGACGATAGCTCCTACGAGCAGTACGTC. Its protein product is CARSPGDDSSYEQYV.

The chain has TRBV7-2 and TRBJ1-3; 7 bases map to TRBD1. The trim removed 3 bases at V and 2 bases at J, leaving 7 bases unmatched. CDR3 length: 16 amino acids. Germline lookup yields CDR1 SGHTA and CDR2 FQGNSA. As DNA, the CDR3 is TGTGCCAGCAGCTTTCGTACAGGGGTCGCTGGAAACACCATATATTTT. Protein sequence: CASSFRTGVAGNTIYF. The variable domain in full, completed from reference TRBV7-2 and TRBJ1-3, reads GAGVSQSPSNKVTEKGKDVELRCDPISGHTALYWYRQSLGQGLEFLIYFQGNSAPDKSGLPSDRFSAERTGGSVSTLTIQRTQQEDSAVYLCASSFRTGVAGNTIYFGEGSWLTVV.

The chain recombines TRBV15 with TRBJ2-5; the D is unclear. This CDR3 is built from 14 residues. The V end was cut by 0 bases, the J end by 1 base, with 6 bases between. From germline, CDR1 is LNHNV and CDR2 YYDKDF (reference sequence). The CDR3 bases are TGTGCCACCAGCAGAGATAACATCCAAGAGACCCAGTACTTC. It yields the protein CATSRDNIQETQYF.

The V call is TRBV6-5, the J call TRBJ1-6, with 7 bases fitting TRBD1. The CDR3 length is 14 residues. The V gene end was trimmed by 6 bases and the J gene end by 6 bases; junction bases not matched to a gene: 5. The V gene's germline CDR1 is MNHEY and CDR2 SVGAGI. The CDR3 reads CASRTGTVNSPLHF. The CDR3 DNA is TGTGCCAGCAGAACTGGGACAGTTAATTCACCCCTCCACTTT.

The CDR3, as DNA: TGCGCCAGCAGCCAAGCCCTGGCAGGGTATGGCTACACCTTC. The encoded protein is CASSQALAGYGYTF. This chain joins TRBV4-3 and TRBJ1-2, with D possibly being TRBD1 (5 bases). The CDR3 sequence is 14 residues long. Germline CDR1 and CDR2: LGHNA and YSLEER. V was clipped by 1 base and J by 5 bases, with 11 bases between them.

The chain uses TRBV19 and TRBJ1-5; D is unresolved. Germline CDR1 LNHDA, CDR2 SQIVND (reference sequence). The CDR3 is 12 amino acids. Trimming took off 8 bases at V and 6 bases at J, with 11 bases between the two ends. The CDR3 nucleotides read TGTGCCAGTCGACAAGAGCTTCAGCCCCAGCATTTT. It yields the protein CASRQELQPQHF.

This clone showed up just once. This chain joins TRBV5-6 and TRBJ1-2; 7 bases align to TRBD1. The length of the CDR3 is 12 residues. V shed 3 bases and J 12 bases; nucleotides not matched to a gene: 8. The V gene's germline CDR1 is SGHDT and CDR2 YYEEEE. The DNA for the CDR3 is TGTGCCAGCAGCTACCGGGACAGCGCCGACACCTTC. It encodes CASSYRDSADTF.

This clone has just one count. V and J are TRBV28 and TRBJ1-5; TRBD1 matches 7 bases. Germline-derived CDR1 and CDR2 are MDHEN and SYDVKM. J gave up 8 bases and V 6 bases, and 10 bases lay outside the gene matches. The CDR3 is made up of 14 amino acids. Here the CDR3 DNA reads TGTGCCAGCAGCCGGGACAGCCGGCTAAAGCCCCAGCATTTT. It codes for CASSRDSRLKPQHF.

This chain connects TRBV19 to TRBJ2-5, with 7 bases aligning to TRBD2. Trimming took 5 bases from V and 7 from J; bases not matched to a gene: 16. The CDR3 is 16 amino acids. Germline lookup yields CDR1 LNHDA and CDR2 SQIVND (reference sequence). The CDR3 nucleotides read TGTGCCAGTAGTGCCTTGGGGGGGACGGAGGTTTGGACCCAGTACTTC. Translating gives CASSALGGTEVWTQYF. The variable domain in full, with the rest retrieved from reference TRBV19 and TRBJ2-5, is DGGITQSPKYLFRKEGQNVTLSCEQNLNHDAMYWYRQDPGQGLRLIYYSQIVNDFQKGDIAEGYSVSREKKESFPLTVTSAQKNPTAFYLCASSALGGTEVWTQYFGPGTRLLVL.

The chain joins TRBV7-8 to TRBJ2-7, with D unresolved. V lost 2 bases and J lost 3, with 5 bases in between. From germline, CDR1 is SGHVS and CDR2 FQNEAQ. This CDR3 is 12 amino acids long. CDR3 in amino acids: CASSLNSYEQYF. The DNA of the CDR3 is TGTGCCAGCAGCTTAAACAGCTACGAGCAGTACTTC.